Listed here are 25 T cell receptor beta chains from one sample, sequenced in a study of T cells after yellow fever vaccination. TCRdb reprocessed the 5' RACE reads via MiXCR and lists one record per CDR3 protein. The sample includes 620,000 or so distinct CDR3 sequences, roughly a sixth of them seen just once. The sample consisted of PBMCs, taken 5 days after the first yellow fever vaccination. Receptors were obtained from a man between 18 and 29 years old who received the YFV17D yellow fever vaccine.

The chain couples TRBV10-2 to TRBJ2-2; D uncertain. V was pared by 3 bases and J by 2 bases, with 7 bases between. Germline-derived CDR1 and CDR2 are WSHSY and SAAADI. The CDR3 is made up of 14 amino acids. DNA for the CDR3: TGCGCCAGCAGTGACTGGGTAAACACCGGGGAGCTGTTTTTT. Translation gives CASSDWVNTGELFF.

This clonotype was seen just once. The chain employs TRBV11-2 and TRBJ1-6; 8 nucleotides agree with TRBD1. V dropped 3 bases and J dropped 12; count of bases not matched to a gene: 7. CDR1 is SGHAT, CDR2 FQNNGV, per germline. CDR3 size: 14 residues. The CDR3 region has the DNA TGTGCCAGCAGCTTTTACCCGACAGGGGAACCCCTCCACTTT. As protein: CASSFYPTGEPLHF.

This chain's CDR3 is CASEEPGASPLHF. In nucleotides, the CDR3 is TGTGCCAGCGAGGAGCCAGGAGCCTCACCCCTCCACTTT. The gene calls are TRBV4-2 and TRBJ1-6; D remains ambiguous. The CDR3 runs to 13 residues. The germline V gene encodes CDR1 LGHNA and CDR2 YNFKEQ. Trimming pared 8 bases from V and 10 bases from J, leaving 15 bases between.

There are a few counts of this clonotype. This chain connects TRBV24-1 to TRBJ2-3; the D gene is possibly TRBD2 (7 bases). V lost 5 bases, J lost 3 bases, and 20 bases lay in between. Germline V CDR1 and CDR2: KGHDR, SFDVKD. CDR3 length: 17 residues. The CDR3 bases are TGTGCCACCAGTGCCTCCTGGGGGGGGGCGGGTACAGATACGCAGTATTTT. Translating gives CATSASWGGAGTDTQYF.

This clonotype showed up just a few times. The chain has TRBV7-9 and TRBJ2-1, with D unresolved. Germline assignment: CDR1 SEHNR and CDR2 FQNEAQ (reference sequence). The CDR3 extends over 15 amino acids. V dropped 4 bases and J dropped 0 bases, with 10 bases sitting between them. The CDR3 reads CASSSTGFSYNEQFF. In DNA, the CDR3 is TGTGCCAGCAGCTCGACTGGTTTCTCCTACAATGAGCAGTTCTTC.

This clonotype was counted a few times. V and J are TRBV27 and TRBJ2-1; D perhaps matches TRBD1 (5 bases). The CDR3 covers 14 residues. V lost 8 bases, J lost 6 bases, and 17 bases lay in between. Per the germline V gene, CDR1 is MNHEY and CDR2 is SMNVEV (reference sequence). The CDR3 sequence is CASGPPGLRNEQFF. In nucleotides, the CDR3 is TGTGCCAGCGGCCCGCCAGGGCTTCGCAATGAGCAGTTCTTC.

This clonotype has more than one count but fewer than ten. The chain carries TRBV6-5 and TRBJ1-1; unclear D gene. Looked up from germline, CDR1 is MNHEY and CDR2 is SVGAGI. The CDR3 is made up of 13 amino acids. Trimming removed 2 bases from V and 1 base from J, with 5 bases in between. This CDR3 is CASSYGWNTEAFF. DNA for the CDR3: TGTGCCAGCAGTTACGGATGGAACACTGAAGCTTTCTTT.

In this sample, this clonotype turned up a few times. The V call is TRBV3-1, the J call TRBJ2-3; D gene uncertain. V was clipped by 3 bases and J by 0 bases, with 13 bases between them. The CDR3 runs to 16 residues. The germline V gene has CDR1 LGHDT and CDR2 YNNKEL (reference sequence). CDR3: CASSHHQQSSTDTQYF. For the CDR3, the DNA is TGTGCCAGCAGCCACCATCAACAGAGTAGCACAGATACGCAGTATTTT.

There are a few counts of this clonotype. The CDR3 DNA reads TGCGCCAGCAGCTTGGTACCTAGCCGGGTAGATACGCAGTATTTT. It codes for CASSLVPSRVDTQYF. The chain recombines TRBV5-1 with TRBJ2-3, with D tentatively TRBD2 (5 bases). V was shortened by 0 bases and J by 5 bases, with 13 bases between the two germline ends. The length of the CDR3 is 15 residues. CDR1 SGHRS and CDR2 YFSETQ come from the germline V gene.

In its sample, this clonotype was seen many times. The chain links TRBV7-2 to TRBJ1-5, with 7 bases identical to TRBD1. Per germline, CDR1 SGHTA and CDR2 FQGNSA. The CDR3 is 14 amino acids. J gave up 4 bases and V 4 bases, and 4 bases lay outside the gene matches. CDR3 nucleotides: TGTGCCAGCAGCTCTAGACAGGGTAATCAGCCCCAGCATTTT. As protein: CASSSRQGNQPQHF.

This chain links TRBV7-9 with TRBJ2-1; 10 bases fit TRBD2. The V segment lost 5 bases and the J segment 8 bases; nucleotides outside the gene matches: 12. This CDR3 is 16 amino acids long. CDR1 and CDR2 (germline): SEHNR, FQNEAQ (reference sequence). Here the CDR3 DNA reads TGTGCCAGCAGCCGACCTAGCGGGGGAGGTTGGGATGAGCAGTTCTTC. This codes for CASSRPSGGGWDEQFF.

This clonotype was detected many times. V is TRBV7-2 and J is TRBJ2-4; D call uncertain. This CDR3 comprises 13 residues. The germline V gene has CDR1 SGHTA and CDR2 FQGNSA. V dropped 5 bases and J dropped 3 bases, with 8 bases sitting between them. CDR3 in DNA: TGTGCCAGCAGCCCCCCCGGCAAAAACATTCAGTACTTC. Translated, it gives CASSPPGKNIQYF.

V gene TRBV9 combines with J gene TRBJ2-3; 7 nucleotides align to TRBD1. V lost 10 bases, J lost 4 bases, and 12 bases stayed unmatched. CDR1 and CDR2 (germline): SGDLS, YYNGEE. CDR3 length: 14 residues. The chain's CDR3 is CAGSTGTEADTQYF. CDR3 nucleotide sequence: TGTGCCGGGAGCACCGGGACAGAGGCAGATACGCAGTATTTT. Drawing the rest from reference TRBV9 and TRBJ2-3, the complete variable domain is DSGVTQTPKHLITATGQRVTLRCSPRSGDLSVYWYQQSLDQGLQFLIQYYNGEERAKGNILERFSAQQFPDLHSELNLSSLELGDSALYFCAGSTGTEADTQYFGPGTRLTVL.

The rearrangement joins TRBV24-1 to TRBJ2-2; tentative D call: TRBD2 (6 bases). There are 14 residues in the CDR3. Trimming left V 5 bases short and J 3 bases short, with 9 bases between. From germline, CDR1 is KGHDR and CDR2 SFDVKD. CDR3 sequence (DNA): TGTGCCACCAGTGCAGGGACTTACACCGGGGAGCTGTTTTTT. Protein product: CATSAGTYTGELFF.

V is TRBV7-9 and J is TRBJ2-7, with TRBD1 matching 8 bases. Germline loops: CDR1 SEHNR, CDR2 FQNEAQ (reference sequence). The CDR3 runs 15 residues. V lost 1 base and J lost 1; bases outside the gene matches: 3. The CDR3 loop reads CASSLGTGRSYEQYF. CDR3 DNA: TGTGCCAGCAGCTTAGGGACAGGGCGGTCCTACGAGCAGTACTTC.

The chain couples TRBV10-3 to TRBJ1-2, with a tentative D call TRBD1 (6 bases). The germline V gene encodes CDR1 ENHRY and CDR2 SYGVKD. V gave up 2 bases and J gave up 6 bases, with 13 bases separating them. The CDR3 has 14 residues. CDR3 amino acids: CAISEGGGKNGYTF. The CDR3 DNA is TGTGCCATCAGTGAGGGAGGGGGGAAGAATGGCTACACCTTC.

This clonotype was detected many times. This chain joins TRBV12-3 or TRBV12-4 and TRBJ1-5; no firm D call. CDR3 length equals 12 residues. Trimming shortened V by 6 bases and J by 4 bases, and 7 bases separated the two germline ends. This chain's CDR3 is CASSPINQPQHF. Here the CDR3 DNA reads TGTGCCAGCAGCCCGATTAATCAGCCCCAGCATTTT.

The table lists this clonotype with a few counts. V gene TRBV10-3 combines with J gene TRBJ2-5, with TRBD2 as a possible D gene (5 bases). V was cut by 4 bases and J by 5 bases, with 23 bases left in between. Looked up from germline, CDR1 is ENHRY and CDR2 is SYGVKD. There are 17 residues in the CDR3. CDR3 coding DNA: TGTGCCATCAGTGGGAACGGTTCATCTAGAAGAGGGGAGACCCAGTACTTC. This codes for CAISGNGSSRRGETQYF.

This clonotype showed up just a few times. The rearrangement joins TRBV29-1 to TRBJ1-1; TRBD1 aligns across 11 bases. V shed 6 bases, J shed 5 bases, and the junction held 5 bases outside the gene matches. The V gene's germline CDR1 is SQVTM and CDR2 ANQGSEA. The CDR3 is 13 amino acids. The CDR3: CSVRDRGSTEAFF. The CDR3 DNA reads TGCAGCGTAAGGGACAGGGGGTCGACTGAAGCTTTCTTT.

To note about this clonotype: A read error may account for a junction end that differs from germline. The CDR3 DNA reads TGTGCCAGCAGTTCTTACAGGGGGCTTCTCTCTGGGGCCAACTTCCTGACTTTC. The encoded protein is CASSSYRGLLSGANFLTF. V and J are TRBV27 and TRBJ2-6, with 9 bases aligning to TRBD1. The CDR3 sequence is 18 residues long. Germline lookup yields CDR1 MNHEY and CDR2 SMNVEV (reference sequence).

This clonotype has more than one count but fewer than ten. The chain employs TRBV12-3 or TRBV12-4 and TRBJ2-7, with 7 bases lining up with TRBD1. This CDR3 is 11 amino acids long. The V segment lost 4 bases and the J segment 12 bases; nucleotides outside the gene matches: 6. The CDR3 protein is CASSSRDRAYF. Written as DNA, the CDR3 is TGTGCCAGCAGTTCCCGGGACAGAGCGTACTTC.

In this sample, this clonotype turned up once. The rearrangement links TRBV18 to TRBJ1-1; the D is unclear. The V gene lost 6 bases and the J gene lost 0 bases, with 11 bases spanning the gap. This CDR3 spans 14 amino acids. CDR1 and CDR2 from the germline V gene are KGHSH and LQKENI. In nucleotides, the CDR3 is TGTGCCAGCTCCCCGGACTTGATGAACACTGAAGCTTTCTTT. Encoded protein: CASSPDLMNTEAFF.

The gene calls are TRBV7-9 and TRBJ2-3; either TRBD1 or TRBD2 may supply D (7 bases each). The ends were cut back, 4 bases at V and 3 bases at J, with 14 bases in the middle. Germline V gene lookup returns CDR1 SEHNR and CDR2 FQNEAQ (reference sequence). This CDR3 is built from 15 residues. CDR3 residues: CASSYDREGTDTQYF. The CDR3 nucleotides read TGTGCCAGCAGCTACGACAGGGAGGGGACAGATACGCAGTATTTT.

This clonotype was found a few times. The chain has TRBV7-9 and TRBJ1-2; D is undetermined. The CDR3 totals 14 residues. V was clipped by 3 bases and J by 8 bases, with 16 bases between them. Germline V CDR1 and CDR2: SEHNR, FQNEAQ (reference sequence). CDR3 loop: CASSFHLGSGGYTF. The DNA for the CDR3 is TGTGCCAGCAGCTTCCATCTGGGTAGTGGAGGCTACACCTTC.

This clonotype was counted a few times. The chain recombines TRBV2 with TRBJ2-5, with TRBD1 matching 9 bases. This CDR3 contains 13 residues. The V and J ends lost 6 bases and 5 bases, in that order; junction bases with no gene match: 4. The germline CDR1 and CDR2 sequences are SNHLY and FYNNEI. The chain's CDR3 is CASSGQGRETQYF. The CDR3 region has the DNA TGTGCCAGCAGCGGACAGGGGCGGGAGACCCAGTACTTC.